This T cell receptor beta chain is drawn from a study of quantifying T cell responses using KT2 cells. Looking at the study overall: cDNA was made from DNase-treated RNA using alpha and beta constant primers.

The cDNA 3' end received a ligated oligonucleotide with a UMI. First-round PCR used about 4 cycles and beta primers RC1.1 and RC1.2 covering TRBC1 and TRBC2. A single record per CDR3 protein comes from TCRdb applying MiXCR to the UMI-ligation and nested PCR reads. The sample shows about 33,000 distinct CDR3 sequences, around 10% of them seen only once. This CDR3 has 18 amino acids. Germline CDR1 LGHDT, CDR2 YNNKEL (reference sequence). V lost 3 bases, J lost 2 bases, and 6 bases stayed unmatched. This clonotype occurred a few times. Sequenced: PBMCs spiked with cells of the T cell clone KT2. The origin of this receptor is a human donor. J is TRBJ2-2 and V is TRBV3-1; the match to TRBD2 covers 13 bases. The CDR3 here is CASSHWTSGSLNTGELFF. The DNA for the CDR3 is TGTGCCAGCAGCCACTGGACTAGCGGGAGCTTAAACACCGGGGAGCTGTTTTTT.